The 24 T cell receptor beta chains given below trace back to one sample, sequenced in a study of T cell responses to AZD1222 COVID-19 vaccine. Some clones are missing from TCRdb's copy, which holds only in-frame ones; the method was immunoSEQ multiplex PCR. The data show more than 80,000 clones, 70% to 90% seen once. The source material was peripheral blood, sampled on day 0 of AZD1222 vaccination. The receptors derive from an adult in good health.

This chain links TRBV6-2 or TRBV6-3 with TRBJ1-3; D is ambiguous. V was trimmed by 0 bases and J by 9 bases, leaving 9 bases between them. Germline V gene sequence: CDR1 MNHEY, CDR2 SVGEGT. This CDR3 region has 13 residues. This CDR3 reads CASSYSIGGTIYF. The DNA of the CDR3 is TGTGCCAGCAGTTACTCGATTGGAGGCACCATATATTTT.

The chain links TRBV19 to TRBJ2-4, with D unclear. Germline CDR1 reads LNHDA; CDR2 reads SQIVND (reference sequence). The CDR3 runs 13 residues. V gave up 6 bases and J gave up 6 bases, with 12 bases separating them. DNA of the CDR3: TGTGCCAGTAGCAAGGACCGTTCAAACATTCAGTACTTC. This gives the protein CASSKDRSNIQYF. Full variable domain (missing parts from reference TRBV19 and TRBJ2-4): DGGITQSPKYLFRKEGQNVTLSCEQNLNHDAMYWYRQDPGQGLRLIYYSQIVNDFQKGDIAEGYSVSREKKESFPLTVTSAQKNPTAFYLCASSKDRSNIQYFGAGTRLSVL.

The chain is built from TRBV2 and TRBJ1-2; D remains unclear. V dropped 2 bases and J dropped 4 bases, with 8 bases sitting between them. This CDR3 has 13 amino acids. The V gene's germline CDR1 is SNHLY and CDR2 FYNNEI. CDR3 sequence: CASSETVFYGYTF. As DNA, the CDR3 is TGTGCCAGCAGTGAAACGGTCTTCTATGGCTACACCTTC.

The chain carries TRBV24-1 and TRBJ1-2; the D gene is possibly TRBD1 (5 bases). Germline-derived CDR1 and CDR2 are KGHDR and SFDVKD. Deletions cut 0 bases from V and 4 bases from J, with 14 bases between. The CDR3 runs 16 residues. The CDR3 nucleotides read TGTGCCACCAGTGATTTGCACGGTGGGGGGATCTATGGCTACACCTTC. Translating it yields CATSDLHGGGIYGYTF.

The chain joins TRBV7-8 to TRBJ2-7; TRBD1 matches 7 bases. Germline CDR1 SGHVS, CDR2 FQNEAQ. The junction had 13 bases not matched to a gene; V was cut back by 5 bases and J by 6 bases. The CDR3 is 15 amino acids. The CDR3 DNA follows: TGTGCCAGCAGCCCTCTAGGGGGACAGTGGGGCGAGCAGTACTTC. Amino acids: CASSPLGGQWGEQYF.

The CDR3 loop reads CASSFKDADEQFF. The DNA for the CDR3 is TGTGCCAGCAGCTTTAAGGACGCCGATGAGCAGTTCTTC. The V call is TRBV7-9, the J call TRBJ2-1; D is undetermined. The CDR3 covers 13 residues. Looked up from germline, CDR1 is SEHNR and CDR2 is FQNEAQ (reference sequence). Trimming took off 3 bases at V and 8 bases at J, with 11 bases between the two ends. Based on the CDR3 plus reference TRBV7-9 and TRBJ2-1, the full variable domain is DTGVSQNPRHKITKRGQNVTFRCDPISEHNRLYWYRQTLGQGPEFLTYFQNEAQLEKSRLLSDRFSAERPKGSFSTLEIQRTEQGDSAMYLCASSFKDADEQFFGPGTRLTVL.

This clone has just one count. The chain uses TRBV18 and TRBJ1-1; D remains unclear. V lost 1 base and J lost 10, with 13 bases in between. The germline CDR1 and CDR2 sequences are KGHSH and LQKENI. This CDR3 region has 13 residues. CDR3 protein: CASSPQSRFGAFF. In DNA, the CDR3 is TGTGCCAGCTCACCACAATCCCGGTTTGGAGCTTTCTTT.

The genes are TRBV28 and TRBJ1-6, with 7 positions matching TRBD1. This CDR3 is 15 amino acids long. J was trimmed by 10 bases and V by 5 bases; bases with no gene match: 11. Germline V CDR1 and CDR2: MDHEN, SYDVKM. Here the CDR3 DNA reads TGTGCCAGCAGTACCTCAGGGACAGTTAGCTCACCCCTCCACTTT. This translates into CASSTSGTVSSPLHF.

This chain uses TRBV2 with TRBJ2-7, with a weak D call TRBD2 (7 bases). This CDR3 has 13 residues. V lost 3 bases and J lost 6, with 12 bases in between. Germline V gene data show CDR1 as SNHLY and CDR2 as FYNNEI. In DNA form, the CDR3 reads TGTGCCAGCAGTGATTGGGGGGGCCTCGAGCAGTACTTC. It codes for CASSDWGGLEQYF.

The sample holds one count of this clone. The chain employs TRBV27 and TRBJ1-6, with D hard to call. Germline CDR1 MNHEY, CDR2 SMNVEV (reference sequence). Between the trimmed V and J ends, which lost 4 bases and 9 bases, there was a span of 7 bases. There are 12 residues in the CDR3. Written as DNA, the CDR3 is TGTGCCAGCAGTTCCCTCGGTTCACCCCTCCACTTT. As protein: CASSSLGSPLHF.

The chain uses TRBV27 and TRBJ2-5, with 10 bases lining up with TRBD2. The CDR3 runs to 16 residues. CDR1 and CDR2 (germline): MNHEY, SMNVEV (reference sequence). Unmatched junction bases numbered 11, after V lost 3 bases and J lost 7 bases. This CDR3 is CASSLVGSGGPGTQYF. DNA of the CDR3: TGTGCCAGCAGTTTGGTGGGTAGCGGGGGGCCAGGGACCCAGTACTTC.

This chain links TRBV28 with TRBJ1-5, with a tentative D call TRBD1 (5 bases). Germline CDR1 reads MDHEN; CDR2 reads SYDVKM. V lost 8 bases and J lost 9, with 17 bases in between. The CDR3 covers 13 residues. The CDR3 sequence: CASVGGEARPQHF. CDR3 in DNA: TGTGCCAGCGTGGGAGGGGAGGCACGGCCCCAGCATTTT.

The chain carries TRBV5-1 and TRBJ1-5; D is undetermined. This CDR3 spans 13 amino acids. V was pared by 4 bases and J by 2 bases, with 7 bases between. Germline V CDR1 and CDR2: SGHRS, YFSETQ. The CDR3 region is CASSQDGNQPQHF. The CDR3 DNA follows: TGCGCCAGCAGCCAAGACGGCAATCAGCCCCAGCATTTT. The full variable domain, with the rest looked up from reference TRBV5-1 and TRBJ1-5, is KAGVTQTPRYLIKTRGQQVTLSCSPISGHRSVSWYQQTPGQGLQFLFEYFSETQRNKGNFPGRFSGRQFSNSRSEMNVSTLELGDSALYLCASSQDGNQPQHFGDGTRLSIL.

J is TRBJ2-1 and V is TRBV5-1, with D maybe TRBD1 (6 bases). V was shortened by 6 bases and J by 8 bases, with 15 bases between the two germline ends. There are 13 residues in the CDR3. CDR1 is SGHRS and CDR2 is YFSETQ in the germline V gene. CDR3 sequence (DNA): TGCGCCAGCACGGAACAGGGAAGGGATGAGCAGTTCTTC. It translates to CASTEQGRDEQFF.

The chain employs TRBV6-6 and TRBJ1-2, with a possible D match to TRBD1 (6 bases). Trimming shortened V by 2 bases and J by 8 bases, and 12 bases separated the two germline ends. The CDR3 length is 13 residues. CDR1 and CDR2 from the germline V gene are MNHNY and SVGAGI (reference sequence). The CDR3 loop reads CASSYEGGGGYTF. The CDR3 DNA follows: TGTGCCAGCAGTTACGAGGGGGGAGGCGGCTACACCTTC.

This chain links TRBV5-1 with TRBJ2-1, with 8 nucleotides matching TRBD2. With 1 base clipped from V and 3 bases from J, the junction kept 6 bases outside the gene matches. Per germline, CDR1 SGHRS and CDR2 YFSETQ. The CDR3 has 16 residues. The CDR3 DNA is TGCGCCAGCAGCTTGTTGGCGGGAGGAAGCTACAATGAGCAGTTCTTC. The encoded protein is CASSLLAGGSYNEQFF.

V usage is TRBV3-1 (or the pseudogene TRBV3-2) and J usage is TRBJ1-4, with D unresolved. From germline, CDR1 is LGHDT and CDR2 YNNKEL (reference sequence). Deletions cut 3 bases from V and 7 bases from J, with 24 bases between. CDR3 size: 18 residues. The CDR3 loop is CASSHILGLSLAPEKLFF. Written as DNA, the CDR3 is TGTGCCAGCAGCCATATCCTAGGACTTTCTTTAGCCCCTGAAAAACTGTTTTTT.

The sample holds one count of this clone. This chain uses TRBV13 with TRBJ2-7; 10 nucleotides match TRBD1. Germline-derived CDR1 and CDR2 are PRHDT and FYEKMQ (reference sequence). The CDR3 loop spans 14 amino acids. With 6 bases clipped from V and 1 base from J, the junction kept 3 bases outside the gene matches. The chain's CDR3 is CASSRDRGSYEQYF. The CDR3, as DNA: TGTGCCAGCAGTCGGGACAGGGGATCCTACGAGCAGTACTTC.

This clone turned up a few times. The chain carries TRBV7-2 and TRBJ1-4, with 7 bases lining up with TRBD1. V trimming: 5 bases; J trimming: 8 bases; junction bases outside the gene matches: 14. The CDR3 is 16 amino acids. The germline CDR1 and CDR2 sequences are SGHTA and FQGNSA. CDR3 sequence reads: CASSPGGAGVGEKLFF. CDR3 bases: TGTGCCAGCAGCCCAGGGGGGGCAGGGGTTGGAGAAAAACTGTTTTTT.

The chain employs TRBV28 and TRBJ2-2; D call uncertain. CDR1 and CDR2 (germline): MDHEN, SYDVKM. V shed 5 bases and J shed 4 bases, with 17 bases lying between them. CDR3 length equals 16 residues. The chain's CDR3 is CASSPLPARSTGELFF. The CDR3 nucleotides read TGTGCCAGCAGTCCCTTACCTGCCAGATCCACCGGGGAGCTGTTTTTT. Filled out from reference TRBV28 and TRBJ2-2, the complete variable domain reads DVKVTQSSRYLVKRTGEKVFLECVQDMDHENMFWYRQDPGLGLRLIYFSYDVKMKEKGDIPEGYSVSREKKERFSLILESASTNQTSMYLCASSPLPARSTGELFFGEGSRLTVL.

This clone was seen a single time. The V and J genes are TRBV27 and TRBJ2-1; 12 bases fit TRBD2. The V gene end was trimmed by 10 bases and the J gene end by 6 bases; junction bases not matched to a gene: 7. The CDR3 has 14 residues. The V gene's germline CDR1 is MNHEY and CDR2 SMNVEV (reference sequence). CDR3 sequence: CANLTSGRPNEQFF. In DNA form, the CDR3 reads TGTGCCAACCTGACTAGCGGGAGACCCAATGAGCAGTTCTTC.

The rearrangement links TRBV5-1 to TRBJ1-4; no firm D call. Trimming stripped 7 bases from V and 0 bases from J, with 10 bases between. CDR3 length equals 14 residues. Germline lookup yields CDR1 SGHRS and CDR2 YFSETQ. The CDR3 reads CASRPTATNEKLFF. Here the CDR3 DNA reads TGCGCCAGCCGGCCCACTGCAACTAATGAAAAACTGTTTTTT.

The V and J genes are TRBV3-1 (or the pseudogene TRBV3-2) and TRBJ1-1, with 9 bases that match TRBD1. This CDR3 has 14 residues. The V gene end was trimmed by 4 bases and the J gene end by 4 bases; junction bases not matched to a gene: 4. The germline gives CDR1 LGHDT, CDR2 YNNKEL (reference sequence). The chain's CDR3 is CASSPGTGTTEAFF. In DNA, the CDR3 is TGTGCCAGCAGCCCAGGGACAGGGACCACTGAAGCTTTCTTT.

The genes are TRBV19 and TRBJ1-6; D gene ambiguous. Deletions cut 5 bases from V and 5 bases from J, with 10 bases between. The CDR3 consists of 14 residues. The germline CDR1 and CDR2 sequences are LNHDA and SQIVND (reference sequence). CDR3 region: CASSPRGHNSPLHF. In DNA, the CDR3 is TGTGCCAGTAGTCCTCGTGGACATAATTCACCCCTCCACTTT.